The 13 T cell receptor beta chains in this list originate from one sample, sequenced in a study of graft-versus-host responses after intestinal transplantation. Antigen specificity for these receptors is unknown. Some clones are missing from TCRdb's copy, which holds only in-frame ones; the method was immunoSEQ multiplex PCR. The sample holds over 80,000 clones; about nine tenths are singletons and the top ten take over 0.15%. Material: unstimulated CD4+ T cells sorted from spleen or lymph node cells, obtained before transplant. The receptors derive from a human donor who was the organ donor for an intestinal transplant.

V is TRBV19 and J is TRBJ1-6; 7 bases agree with TRBD1. The V gene end was trimmed by 2 bases and the J gene end by 10 bases; junction bases not matched to a gene: 5. CDR1 and CDR2 from the germline V gene are LNHDA and SQIVND (reference sequence). The CDR3 is 14 residues long. The CDR3 DNA reads as TGTGCCAGTAGTATAACAGGGGCTAACTCACCCCTCCACTTT. This gives the protein CASSITGANSPLHF.

This clone was observed a few times. The chain is built from TRBV19 and TRBJ1-3; the D gene is possibly TRBD1 (5 bases). CDR3 size: 15 residues. V was pared by 1 base and J by 0 bases, with 7 bases between. Germline CDR1 and CDR2: LNHDA and SQIVND (reference sequence). The CDR3 sequence: CASSIAGFSGNTIYF. The CDR3 DNA reads as TGTGCCAGTAGTATAGCAGGGTTCTCTGGAAACACCATATATTTT.

This chain connects TRBV6-5 to TRBJ2-7; possibly TRBD2 for D (6 bases). Germline-derived CDR1 and CDR2 are MNHEY and SVGAGI. The CDR3 is 13 residues long. Trimming cost V 9 bases and J 0 bases, with 12 bases left between them. The CDR3 protein is CASKKGLSYEQYF. In DNA, the CDR3 is TGTGCCAGTAAAAAGGGACTCTCCTACGAGCAGTACTTC.

Here the CDR3 DNA reads TGTGCCAGTAATGACAGGTCATCCGGAAACACCATATATTTT. This codes for CASNDRSSGNTIYF. This sequence joins TRBV19 and TRBJ1-3, with a weak D call TRBD1 (6 bases). Trimming took 7 bases from V and 4 from J, leaving 14 bases between them. This CDR3 is built from 14 residues. Germline V gene sequence: CDR1 LNHDA, CDR2 SQIVND (reference sequence).

The chain combines TRBV27 with TRBJ1-1, with 8 bases identical to TRBD1. This CDR3 spans 15 amino acids. Germline assignment: CDR1 MNHEY and CDR2 SMNVEV (reference sequence). With V trimmed by 5 bases and J by 0 bases, 5 bases remained unmatched. CDR3 region: CASSTGRGLNTEAFF. Written as DNA, the CDR3 is TGTGCCAGCAGTACGGGCAGGGGGCTGAACACTGAAGCTTTCTTT.

This clone has just a few counts. V and J are TRBV4-3 and TRBJ2-2, with D hard to call. The CDR3 runs 14 residues. Trimming pared 0 bases from V and 5 bases from J, leaving 7 bases between. Germline CDR1 and CDR2: LGHNA and YSLEER. CDR3 DNA: TGCGCCAGCAGCCAAGATCTGAGGACCGGGGAGCTGTTTTTT. Translation: CASSQDLRTGELFF.

CDR3 DNA sequence: TGTGCCAGCAGCTGGGGACAGGTGTACAATGAGCAGTTCTTC. Its translation: CASSWGQVYNEQFF. The rearrangement joins TRBV5-8 to TRBJ2-1; TRBD1 aligns across 8 bases. CDR3 length: 14 amino acids. The trim removed 3 bases at V and 4 bases at J, leaving 3 bases unmatched. Germline loops: CDR1 SGHTS, CDR2 YDEGEE.

The chain employs TRBV7-3 and TRBJ1-6; D unclear. CDR3 length: 13 residues. V shed 4 bases and J shed 11 bases, with 12 bases lying between them. Per germline, CDR1 SGHTA and CDR2 FQGTGA. CDR3 bases: TGTGCCAGCAGCTCAACCCTCACTACACCCCTCCACTTT. It yields the protein CASSSTLTTPLHF.

The chain uses TRBV19 and TRBJ1-1; D is perhaps TRBD1 (6 bases). The CDR3 runs 14 residues. V shed 5 bases and J shed 2 bases, with 12 bases lying between them. The germline CDR1 and CDR2 sequences are LNHDA and SQIVND (reference sequence). Here the CDR3 reads CASSLQGQNTEAFF. The CDR3 nucleotides are TGTGCCAGTAGTCTTCAGGGGCAAAACACTGAAGCTTTCTTT.

The chain combines TRBV2 with TRBJ2-2; no reliable D call. The CDR3 loop spans 13 amino acids. Deletions cut 2 bases from V and 3 bases from J, with 4 bases between. The germline V gene has CDR1 SNHLY and CDR2 FYNNEI. This CDR3 is CASSEIYTGELFF. In DNA form, the CDR3 reads TGTGCCAGCAGTGAAATATACACCGGGGAGCTGTTTTTT.

The chain recombines TRBV18 with TRBJ2-6; a possible D gene is TRBD1 (5 bases). Germline V CDR1 and CDR2: KGHSH, LQKENI. Trimming shortened V by 4 bases and J by 0 bases, and 7 bases separated the two germline ends. The CDR3 sequence is 15 residues long. The CDR3 DNA reads TGTGCCAGCTCACGACAGAGCTCTGGGGCCAACGTCCTGACTTTC. Amino acids: CASSRQSSGANVLTF.

The rearrangement joins TRBV5-1 to TRBJ1-1; a weak D match, TRBD1 (6 bases). The CDR3 is 14 amino acids. V shed 0 bases and J shed 5 bases, with 11 bases lying between them. The germline V gene has CDR1 SGHRS and CDR2 YFSETQ. Here the CDR3 reads CASSLGTEVTEAFF. In nucleotides, the CDR3 is TGCGCCAGCAGCTTGGGGACAGAGGTAACTGAAGCTTTCTTT. Looking up the rest from reference TRBV5-1 and TRBJ1-1 gives the full variable domain: KAGVTQTPRYLIKTRGQQVTLSCSPISGHRSVSWYQQTPGQGLQFLFEYFSETQRNKGNFPGRFSGRQFSNSRSEMNVSTLELGDSALYLCASSLGTEVTEAFFGQGTRLTVV.

CDR3 DNA sequence: TGTGCCAGCTCACCACCGACAGGGGGAAAAGAGACCCAGTACTTC. It yields the protein CASSPPTGGKETQYF. The chain couples TRBV18 to TRBJ2-5; 9 positions agree with TRBD1. Germline CDR1 reads KGHSH; CDR2 reads LQKENI. J gave up 3 bases and V 0 bases, and 2 bases lay outside the gene matches. The CDR3 consists of 15 residues.